This T cell receptor beta chain was profiled in a study of blood T cell repertoires in COVID-19. V dropped 3 bases and J dropped 10 bases, with 11 bases sitting between them. Germline CDR1 is DFQATT and CDR2 is SNEGSKA (reference sequence). The CDR3 has 11 amino acids. Data came from immunoSEQ multiplex PCR; TCRdb stores just in-frame clones and leaves some out. The data show around 330,000 clones, approximately 88% seen once. The rearrangement uses TRBV20-1 and TRBJ2-3; D gene ambiguous. The specimen sequenced was PBMCs or T cells enriched from blood (not recorded which). The sequence was obtained from a woman between 18 and 30 years old who had recovered from COVID-19. The CDR3 nucleotides are TGCAGTGCTAGTTCGAGGAGTTCGCAGTATTTT. It is translated as CSASSRSSQYF.